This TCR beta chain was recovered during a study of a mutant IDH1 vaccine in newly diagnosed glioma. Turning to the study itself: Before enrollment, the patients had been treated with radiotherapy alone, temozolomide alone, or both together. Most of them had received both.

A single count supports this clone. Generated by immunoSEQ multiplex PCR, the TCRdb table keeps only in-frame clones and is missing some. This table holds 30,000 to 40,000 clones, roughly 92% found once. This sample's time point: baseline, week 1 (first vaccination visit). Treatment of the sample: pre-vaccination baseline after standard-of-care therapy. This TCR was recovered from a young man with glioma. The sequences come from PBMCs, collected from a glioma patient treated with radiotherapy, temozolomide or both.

CDR3 amino acids: CAWSPHRGNTEAFF. Here the CDR3 DNA reads TGTGCCTGGAGTCCACACCGGGGGAACACTGAAGCTTTCTTT. The V and J genes are TRBV30 and TRBJ1-1; D ambiguous. CDR1 and CDR2 (germline): GTSNPN, SVGIG (reference sequence). CDR3 size: 14 residues. V was cut by 2 bases and J by 1 base, with 11 bases left in between.